Listed below are T cell receptor beta chains from one sample, sequenced in a study of human T cells and chemical hapten exposure. Using its own MiXCR run on the RACE reads, TCRdb lists one record per CDR3 protein. The sample contains about 120,000 distinct CDR3 sequences, less than 15% of which appear only once. This sample comprised whole blood, obtained in connection with sensitization to the hapten diphenylcyclopropenone (DPC). The receptors shown here come from a young woman with alopecia areata. Some clones in this sample may be carry-over from other donors' samples. Both conserved end residues are part of each CDR3. Each record gives: D gene, clone size, V gene, J gene, CDR3 DNA, CDR3 protein. A D gene is named only where the DNA matches it firmly. Expanded clones get a size class; other rows say once, few or many, or leave the size out.

-	many	TRBV7-6	TRBJ2-3	TGTGCCAGCAGCTTAAAGAGAGGGGTACAGGAAGGCACAGATACGCAGTATTTT	CASSLKRGVQEGTDTQYF
TRBD1	few	TRBV4-3	TRBJ1-2	TGCGCCAGCAGCCAAGATGCCCAGGGGGTGAACTATGGCTACACCTTC	CASSQDAQGVNYGYTF
-	few	TRBV3-1	TRBJ1-2	TGTGCCAGCAGCCAAGGTCCAGGGAGGGACTATGGCTACACCTTC	CASSQGPGRDYGYTF
TRBD2	-	TRBV7-2	TRBJ2-5	TGTGCCAGCAGCTTAGGGCGGGGGGGCCTAGAGACCCAGTACTTC	CASSLGRGGLETQYF
TRBD1	many	TRBV6-2/TRBV6-3	TRBJ1-1	TGTGCCAGCAGTTACCTTGGGATTTCCGGGACAGGGAGCCGCCGGGACACTGAAGCTTTCTTT	CASSYLGISGTGSRRDTEAFF
-	many	TRBV6-2/TRBV6-3	TRBJ1-1	TGTGCCATCAGAGAGACAACTGAAGCTTTCTTT	CAIRETTEAFF
-	many	TRBV2	TRBJ1-4	TGTGCCAGCATAGTAGCCCGTAATGAAAAACTGTTTTTT	CASIVARNEKLFF
-	many	TRBV6-1	TRBJ2-5	TGTGCCAGCTCCAGGGGTTGGGAGACCCAGTACTTC	CASSRGWETQYF
-	few	TRBV18	TRBJ1-1	TGTGCCAGCTCACTAGGGTCCAGGGGGAACACTGAAGCTTTCTTT	CASSLGSRGNTEAFF
-	-	TRBV11-2	TRBJ2-7	TGTGCCAGCAGCTTACCGCAAACCTACGAGCAGTACTTC	CASSLPQTYEQYF
-	-	TRBV6-2/TRBV6-3	TRBJ2-3	TGTGCCAGCAGCGATACAGAGACAGATACGCAGTATTTT	CASSDTETDTQYF
-	few	TRBV5-6	TRBJ2-7	-	CASSLVAGGTPSKYF
TRBD1	-	TRBV5-1	TRBJ2-1	TGCGCCAGCAGCCCCTCAGGGGGCGCCCCCTCCTACAATGAGCAGTTCTTC	CASSPSGGAPSYNEQFF
-	many	TRBV18	TRBJ1-2	TGTGCCAGCTCACCTTCTGACAGAGCTAACTATGGCTACACCTTC	CASSPSDRANYGYTF
TRBD1	many	TRBV3-1	TRBJ1-2	TGTGCCAGCAGCCAACAGGGGGCCTATGGCTACACCTTC	CASSQQGAYGYTF
-	-	TRBV9	TRBJ2-1	TGTGCCAGCAGCGTAGTACAGGGTACCTACAATGAGCAGTTCTTC	CASSVVQGTYNEQFF
TRBD1	-	TRBV15	TRBJ1-1	TGTGCCACCAGCAAACAGGGGGGGAACACTGAAGCTTTCTTT	CATSKQGGNTEAFF
-	-	TRBV3-2	TRBJ2-3	TGTGCCAGCAGCCAAGATTACAGCCAGACCGATTCGCAGTATTTT	CASSQDYSQTDSQYF
-	-	TRBV4-1	TRBJ2-5	TGCGCCAGCAGCCCTCAAGGACAGAAAGAGACCCAGTACTTC	CASSPQGQKETQYF
TRBD1	many	TRBV2	TRBJ1-5	TGTGCCAGCAGTGAACGGGGACAGGCTACCAATCAGCCCCAGCATTTT	CASSERGQATNQPQHF
TRBD1	-	TRBV7-2	TRBJ2-2	TGTGCCAGCAGCTCGACAGGGCCCACCGGGGAGCTGTTTTTT	CASSSTGPTGELFF
-	-	TRBV24-1	TRBJ1-1	TGTGCCACCAGGCACCGGCAGAACACTGAAGCTTTCTTT	CATRHRQNTEAFF
TRBD1	-	TRBV6-2/TRBV6-3	TRBJ2-7	TGTGCCAGCTGCCGGACAGGGCGCTACGAGCAGTACTTC	CASCRTGRYEQYF
-	few	TRBV19	TRBJ1-3	TGTGCCAGCTCCCCGGGGCAGGGCAGGACTGGAAACACCATATATTTT	CASSPGQGRTGNTIYF
TRBD1	-	TRBV18	TRBJ2-1	TGTGCCAGCTCACCTCGACAGGGGGCGGGCAATGAGCAGTTCTTC	CASSPRQGAGNEQFF
-	-	TRBV5-1	TRBJ2-5	TGCGCCAGCAGCTCCCCCGTTCAGAGGGAGACCCAGTACTTC	CASSSPVQRETQYF
TRBD2	few	TRBV29-1	TRBJ2-1	TGCAGCGTCGCGGGACTAGCGGGGGGGCTCTACAATGAGCAGTTCTTC	CSVAGLAGGLYNEQFF
-	many	TRBV27	TRBJ1-2	TGTGCCAGCAGTTCTGCGACAGATGGCTACACCTTC	CASSSATDGYTF
-	-	TRBV6-1	TRBJ1-5	TGTGCCAGCAACCTCATGAATTTGGGGAATCAGCCCCAGCATTTT	CASNLMNLGNQPQHF
-	many	TRBV7-2	TRBJ2-1	TGTGCCAGCAGCCCTGGACCGAGCTCCTACAATGAGCAGTTCTTC	CASSPGPSSYNEQFF
-	-	TRBV5-5	TRBJ1-5	TGTGCCAGCAGCTTGGTGGGACGGAATCAGCCCCAGCATTTT	CASSLVGRNQPQHF
-	many	TRBV21-1	TRBJ1-3	TGTGCCAGCAGCAAACCCGACGGCTGGAGAGTCTACTCTGGAAACACCATATATTTT	CASSKPDGWRVYSGNTIYF
-	-	TRBV6-2/TRBV6-3	TRBJ2-5	TGTGCCAGCACCGCTACGGGGAGTTCAGGGACCCAGTACTTC	CASTATGSSGTQYF